A selection of T cell receptor beta chains follows, all from one sample in a study of T cell responses to AZD1222 COVID-19 vaccine. Sequencing used immunoSEQ multiplex PCR; TCRdb keeps in-frame clones, though not all of them. The sample lists 150,000 to 180,000 clones; roughly nine tenths were seen once. Source: peripheral blood, taken on day 0 of AZD1222 vaccination. The origin of the receptors is an adult in good health. The CDR3 runs from the conserved cysteine through the conserved F or W. A D gene is named only where the DNA matches it firmly.

d_call j_call v_call cdr3_nt cdr3_aa
TRBD2 TRBJ2-7 TRBV18 TGTGCCAGCTCACCCCTACTAGCGCCCAGGGCGCTCGAGCAGTACTTC CASSPLLAPRALEQYF
NA TRBJ1-5 TRBV28 TGTGCCAGCAGTTTACTAAGGCGTATGAGCAATCAGCCCCAGCATTTT CASSLLRRMSNQPQHF
NA TRBJ2-5 TRBV2 TGTGCCAGCAGTGAAATTGGCCAAGAGACCCAGTACTTC CASSEIGQETQYF
NA TRBJ2-2 TRBV6-1 TGTGCCAGCAGTGAAGCGCTCGGGGTCCCCGGGGAGCTGTTTTTT CASSEALGVPGELFF
NA TRBJ1-5 TRBV6-5 TGTGCCAGCAGTTACTCGCGCACAGGGATCAATCAGCCCCAGCATTTT CASSYSRTGINQPQHF
TRBD1 TRBJ2-1 TRBV5-1 TGCGCCAGCAGCGGGACAGGGGGATCTCTTGAGCAGTTCTTC CASSGTGGSLEQFF
NA TRBJ1-6 TRBV25-1 TGTGCCAGCAAGGGGGACAACAATTCACCCCTCCACTTT CASKGDNNSPLHF
TRBD1 TRBJ1-1 TRBV5-4 TGTGCCAGCAGCTTGGGCAAGGGGGCTGCCACTGAAGCTTTCTTT CASSLGKGAATEAFF
TRBD1 TRBJ2-1 TRBV9 TGTGCCAGCAGCGTTGGACAGGGGGCCTATGAGCAGTTCTTC CASSVGQGAYEQFF
NA TRBJ2-2 TRBV28 TGTGCCAGCAGTTTAGGGCACAGGAACACCGGGGAGCTGTTTTTT CASSLGHRNTGELFF
NA TRBJ1-1 TRBV7-2 TGTGCCAGCAGCCCCAAGGCAGGGGCAAGGGGCACTGAAGCTTTCTTT CASSPKAGARGTEAFF
NA TRBJ1-6 TRBV19 TGTGCCAGTAGTATAGGGGGGGCGGTGGGCTCACCCCTCCACTTT CASSIGGAVGSPLHF
TRBD1 TRBJ1-3 TRBV15 TGTGCCACCAGCCTACAGGGGTCCGGAAACACCATATATTTT CATSLQGSGNTIYF
NA TRBJ2-7 TRBV5-1 TGCGCCAGCAGCTTGAACAGACGCTCCTACGAGCAGTACTTC CASSLNRRSYEQYF
NA TRBJ1-1 TRBV7-9 TGTGCCAGCAGCTTAAATCGGGGCTCCCGGGACACTGAAGCTTTCTTT CASSLNRGSRDTEAFF
NA TRBJ1-2 TRBV4-3 TGCGCCAGCAGCCATAGCCAAAACTATGGCTACACCTTC CASSHSQNYGYTF
TRBD1 TRBJ1-6 TRBV28 TGTGCCAGCAGTTACCCCACAGGGGGACATAATTCACCCCTCCACTTT CASSYPTGGHNSPLHF